These 14 T cell receptor beta chains came from one sample sequenced in a study of T cells in Graves' hyperthyroidism and ophthalmopathy. Authors of the study amplified TCR beta CDR3 regions from RNA transcripts. An initial round of RT-PCR targeting the TCR CDR3 relied on the HTBI primer set. MiXCR, applied by TCRdb to the multiplex PCR reads, yields one record per CDR3 protein. Here the sample spans 90,000 to 120,000 distinct CDR3 sequences, approximately 16% being singletons. The sequenced sample was blood. The receptors shown here come from a woman between 50 and 59 years old with Graves' hyperthyroidism.

In its sample, this clonotype was seen many times. This chain connects TRBV29-1 to TRBJ2-1; D is undetermined. This CDR3 comprises 13 residues. V lost 3 bases and J lost 4, with 10 bases in between. CDR1 and CDR2 (germline): SQVTM, ANQGSEA. The CDR3 loop is CSVDAPRYNEQFF. The CDR3 DNA sequence: TGCAGCGTTGACGCTCCAAGGTACAATGAGCAGTTCTTC.

This clonotype was recorded many times. The chain combines TRBV20-1 with TRBJ1-4; no definite D call. There are 14 residues in the CDR3. The V gene's germline CDR1 is DFQATT and CDR2 SNEGSKA (reference sequence). The germline V and J ends were trimmed by 3 bases and 10 bases, with 18 bases remaining between them. CDR3 DNA sequence: TGCAGTGCTAGCCGCGGGGATTGGGGTGCAAAACTGTTTTTT. Translated, it gives CSASRGDWGAKLFF.

At least ten counts were recorded for this clonotype. The chain joins TRBV20-1 to TRBJ2-3, with D perhaps TRBD1 (5 bases). This CDR3 is built from 12 residues. Germline V gene lookup returns CDR1 DFQATT and CDR2 SNEGSKA (reference sequence). V was cut by 5 bases and J by 2 bases, with 8 bases left in between. The CDR3 nucleotides read TGCAGTGCTGGACAATTCACAGATACGCAGTATTTT. It translates to CSAGQFTDTQYF.

The sample holds many counts of this clonotype. The gene calls are TRBV10-3 and TRBJ2-5; 9 positions agree with TRBD1. Germline lookup yields CDR1 ENHRY and CDR2 SYGVKD. V lost 3 bases to trimming and J lost 3 bases; unmatched junction nucleotides: 2. CDR3 length: 14 residues. CDR3 bases: TGTGCCATCAGTGACGACAGGGGGGAAGAGACCCAGTACTTC. The encoded protein is CAISDDRGEETQYF.

Many counts were recorded for this clonotype. The chain couples TRBV30 to TRBJ2-1; possibly TRBD1 for D (6 bases). V was shortened by 5 bases and J by 3 bases, with 11 bases between the two germline ends. The length of the CDR3 is 13 residues. CDR1 and CDR2 from the germline V gene are GTSNPN and SVGIG (reference sequence). The CDR3 sequence: CAWARGLYNEQFF. DNA for the CDR3: TGTGCCTGGGCCAGGGGTCTCTACAATGAGCAGTTCTTC.

This clonotype was detected only a few times. The chain couples TRBV10-2 to TRBJ2-3; possibly TRBD2 for D (6 bases). CDR1 and CDR2 from the germline V gene are WSHSY and SAAADI. There are 14 residues in the CDR3. Trimming removed 8 bases from V and 3 bases from J, with 15 bases in between. This CDR3 reads CASAGTSLTDTQYF. CDR3 bases: TGCGCCAGCGCCGGGACTTCTCTTACAGATACGCAGTATTTT.

The sample holds many counts of this clonotype. J is TRBJ1-2 and V is TRBV27, with TRBD1 identical over 7 bases. This CDR3 spans 13 amino acids. The germline V gene has CDR1 MNHEY and CDR2 SMNVEV (reference sequence). With 6 bases clipped from V and 8 bases from J, the junction kept 9 bases outside the gene matches. The CDR3 coding sequence is TGTGCCAGCAGCCGAGACAGGGCCAGCGGCTACACCTTC. The encoded protein is CASSRDRASGYTF.

This clonotype was observed a few times. In nucleotides, the CDR3 is TGTGCCAGCAGTTACTGGGGCGGTAGCACAGATACGCAGTATTTT. Its translation is CASSYWGGSTDTQYF. The rearrangement uses TRBV6-5 and TRBJ2-3, with a possible D match to TRBD1 (5 bases). Germline V gene data show CDR1 as MNHEY and CDR2 as SVGAGI. This CDR3 has 15 residues. Trimming shortened V by 1 base and J by 0 bases, and 8 bases separated the two germline ends.

Many counts were recorded for this clonotype. This sequence joins TRBV7-9 and TRBJ2-5; a weak D match, TRBD2 (6 bases). The germline V gene encodes CDR1 SEHNR and CDR2 FQNEAQ (reference sequence). The CDR3 contains 17 residues. Between the trimmed V and J ends, which lost 3 bases and 5 bases, there was a span of 22 bases. The CDR3 bases are TGTGCCAGCAGCTTCAATTACGGGGGTCAATTTCTGGAGACCCAGTACTTC. Its protein product is CASSFNYGGQFLETQYF.

This clonotype has more than one count but fewer than ten. This may be a read error: a much more frequent sequence differs by one nucleotide. The chain is built from TRBV14 and TRBJ2-7; D remains unclear. Germline CDR1 reads SGHDN; CDR2 reads FVKESK. This CDR3 is built from 11 residues. The germline V and J ends were trimmed by 3 bases and 6 bases, with 6 bases remaining between them. In DNA form, the CDR3 reads TGTGCCAGCAGCCATACCTGCGAGCAGTACTTC. Translation: CASSHTCEQYF. The full variable domain, with the rest looked up from reference TRBV14 and TRBJ2-7, is EAGVTQFPSHSVIEKGQTVTLRCDPISGHDNLYWYRRVMGKEIKFLLHFVKESKQDESGMPNNRFLAERTGGTYSTLKVQPAELEDSGVYFCASSHTCEQYFGPGTRLTVT.

Ten or more counts support this clonotype. The rearrangement joins TRBV28 to TRBJ2-5, with 9 bases identical to TRBD1. After removal of 4 bases from V and 4 bases from J, the junction contained 19 bases not matched to a gene. This CDR3 region has 19 residues. Germline V gene lookup returns CDR1 MDHEN and CDR2 SYDVKM. CDR3 amino acids: CASSSRTGTGNVVGETQYF. DNA for the CDR3: TGTGCCAGCAGTTCGAGAACCGGGACAGGGAATGTAGTCGGAGAGACCCAGTACTTC.

The rearrangement uses TRBV19 and TRBJ2-5; possible D gene TRBD1, 7 bases. The CDR3 is 14 residues long. Germline lookup yields CDR1 LNHDA and CDR2 SQIVND (reference sequence). The V end was cut by 6 bases, the J end by 5 bases, with 16 bases between. CDR3 DNA: TGTGCCAGTAGCCCAGGGGGGATTCAGGAGACCCAGTACTTC. Protein sequence: CASSPGGIQETQYF.

This clonotype was observed at least ten times. This chain joins TRBV24-1 and TRBJ2-1, with 10 bases that match TRBD2. The CDR3 is 16 residues long. CDR1 and CDR2 from the germline V gene are KGHDR and SFDVKD. The ends lost 0 bases at V and 9 bases at J; junction bases unmatched: 7. The CDR3 spells CATSDLVSSGRREQFF. The CDR3, as DNA: TGTGCCACCAGTGATTTGGTGTCTAGCGGGAGACGTGAGCAGTTCTTC.

In this sample, this clonotype turned up many times. The chain combines TRBV6-1 with TRBJ1-6; D is possibly TRBD1 (5 bases). The CDR3 covers 12 residues. V lost 6 bases and J 7 bases, leaving 7 bases between the germline ends. The V gene's germline CDR1 is MNHNS and CDR2 SASEGT. The CDR3: CASSKGNSPLHF. DNA for the CDR3: TGTGCCAGCAGCAAGGGGAATTCACCCCTCCACTTT.